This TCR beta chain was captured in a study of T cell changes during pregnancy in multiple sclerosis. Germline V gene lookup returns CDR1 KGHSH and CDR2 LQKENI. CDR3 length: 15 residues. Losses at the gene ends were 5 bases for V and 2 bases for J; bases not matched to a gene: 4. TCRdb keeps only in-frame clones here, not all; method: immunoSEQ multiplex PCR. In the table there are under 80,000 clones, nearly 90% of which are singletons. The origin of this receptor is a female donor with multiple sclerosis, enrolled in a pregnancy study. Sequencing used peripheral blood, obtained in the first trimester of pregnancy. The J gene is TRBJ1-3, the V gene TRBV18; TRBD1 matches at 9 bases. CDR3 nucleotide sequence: TGTGCCAGCTCAGTTGGGACAGGGACTGGAAACACCATATATTTT. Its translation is CASSVGTGTGNTIYF.